Only a few counts were recorded for the clone carrying this T cell receptor beta chain. Its antigen is not identified. This record comes from a study of PD-1 blockade in mismatch repair-deficient tumors. TCRdb's copy holds only in-frame clones and misses some; the assay was immunoSEQ multiplex PCR. The sample records about 51,000 clones, roughly 78% being singletons. Every patient had mismatch repair deficiency by PCR or immunohistochemistry. General study findings and limits: Tumor-resident clones, often absent from pretreatment blood, expanded after pembrolizumab and then contracted.

The CDR3 has 15 amino acids. Germline V gene data show CDR1 as MGHRA and CDR2 as YSYEKL. The V and J ends lost 4 bases and 3 bases respectively, with 15 bases between them. This TCR was recovered from an adult with mismatch repair-deficient cancer. The chain carries TRBV4-1 and TRBJ1-1, with D uncertain. Sequencing was performed on peripheral blood, taken 4 weeks after starting pembrolizumab. CDR3 protein: CASSPYQGGDTEAFF. The CDR3 DNA is TGCGCCAGCAGCCCATACCAAGGTGGGGACACTGAAGCTTTCTTT.